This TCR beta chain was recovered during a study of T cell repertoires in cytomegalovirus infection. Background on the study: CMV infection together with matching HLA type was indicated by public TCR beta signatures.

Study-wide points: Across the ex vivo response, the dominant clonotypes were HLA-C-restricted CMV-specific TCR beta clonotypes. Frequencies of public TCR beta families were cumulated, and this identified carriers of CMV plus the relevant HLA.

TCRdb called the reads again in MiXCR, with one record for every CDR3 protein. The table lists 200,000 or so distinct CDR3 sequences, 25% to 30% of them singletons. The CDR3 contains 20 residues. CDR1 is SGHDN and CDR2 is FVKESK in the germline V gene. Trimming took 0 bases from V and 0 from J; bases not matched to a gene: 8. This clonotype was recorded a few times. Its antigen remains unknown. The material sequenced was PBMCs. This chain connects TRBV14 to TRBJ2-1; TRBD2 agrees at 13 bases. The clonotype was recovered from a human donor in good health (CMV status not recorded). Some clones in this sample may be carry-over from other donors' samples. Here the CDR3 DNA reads TGTGCCAGCAGCCAAGAGTGGGGACTAGCGGGGCCAGACTCCTACAATGAGCAGTTCTTC. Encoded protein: CASSQEWGLAGPDSYNEQFF.